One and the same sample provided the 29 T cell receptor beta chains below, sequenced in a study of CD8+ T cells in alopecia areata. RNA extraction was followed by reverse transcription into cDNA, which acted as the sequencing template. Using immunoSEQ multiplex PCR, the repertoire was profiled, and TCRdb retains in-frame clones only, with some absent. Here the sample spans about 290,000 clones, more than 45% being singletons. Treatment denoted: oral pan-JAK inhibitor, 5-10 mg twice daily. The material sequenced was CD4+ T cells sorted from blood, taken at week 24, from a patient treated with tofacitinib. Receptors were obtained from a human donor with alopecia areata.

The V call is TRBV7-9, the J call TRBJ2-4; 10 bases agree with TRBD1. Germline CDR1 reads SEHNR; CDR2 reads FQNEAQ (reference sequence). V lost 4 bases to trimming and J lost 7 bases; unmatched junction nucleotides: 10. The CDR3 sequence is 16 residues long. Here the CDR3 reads CASSSTDRGQSNIQYF. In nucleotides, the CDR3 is TGTGCCAGCAGCTCTACTGACAGGGGGCAATCCAACATTCAGTACTTC.

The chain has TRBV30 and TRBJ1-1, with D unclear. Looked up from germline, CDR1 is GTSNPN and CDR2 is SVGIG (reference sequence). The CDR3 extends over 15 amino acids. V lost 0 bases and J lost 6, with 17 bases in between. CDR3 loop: CAWSVHLGSLAEAFF. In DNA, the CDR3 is TGTGCCTGGAGTGTACATTTAGGTAGCTTGGCTGAAGCTTTCTTT.

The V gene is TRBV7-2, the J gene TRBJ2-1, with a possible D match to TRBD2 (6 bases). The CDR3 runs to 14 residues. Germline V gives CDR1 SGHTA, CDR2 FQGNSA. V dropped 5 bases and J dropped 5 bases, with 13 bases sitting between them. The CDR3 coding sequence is TGTGCCAGCAGCCTGGGACTGAGAGACAATGAGCAGTTCTTC. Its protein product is CASSLGLRDNEQFF. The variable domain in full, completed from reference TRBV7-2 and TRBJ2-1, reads GAGVSQSPSNKVTEKGKDVELRCDPISGHTALYWYRQSLGQGLEFLIYFQGNSAPDKSGLPSDRFSAERTGGSVSTLTIQRTQQEDSAVYLCASSLGLRDNEQFFGPGTRLTVL.

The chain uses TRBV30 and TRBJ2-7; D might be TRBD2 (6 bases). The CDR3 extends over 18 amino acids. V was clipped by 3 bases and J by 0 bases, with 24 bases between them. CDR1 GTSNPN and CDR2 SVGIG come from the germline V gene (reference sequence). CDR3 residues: CAWRDLSRAGRSSYEQYF. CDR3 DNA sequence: TGTGCCTGGAGAGACCTCTCCAGGGCGGGACGAAGCTCCTACGAGCAGTACTTC.

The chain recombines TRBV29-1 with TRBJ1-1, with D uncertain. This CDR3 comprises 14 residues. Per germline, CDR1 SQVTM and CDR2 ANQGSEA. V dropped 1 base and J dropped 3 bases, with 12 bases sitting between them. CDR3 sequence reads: CSVEGPYGDTEAFF. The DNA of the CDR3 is TGCAGCGTTGAAGGTCCGTATGGGGACACTGAAGCTTTCTTT.

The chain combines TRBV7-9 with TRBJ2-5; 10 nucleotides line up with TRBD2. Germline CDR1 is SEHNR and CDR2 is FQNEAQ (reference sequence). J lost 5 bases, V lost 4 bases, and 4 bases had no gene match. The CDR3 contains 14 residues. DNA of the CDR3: TGTGCCAGCAGCTCCGGACTAGCGGTGGAGACCCAGTACTTC. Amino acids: CASSSGLAVETQYF. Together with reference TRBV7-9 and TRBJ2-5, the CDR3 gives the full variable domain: DTGVSQNPRHKITKRGQNVTFRCDPISEHNRLYWYRQTLGQGPEFLTYFQNEAQLEKSRLLSDRFSAERPKGSFSTLEIQRTEQGDSAMYLCASSSGLAVETQYFGPGTRLLVL.

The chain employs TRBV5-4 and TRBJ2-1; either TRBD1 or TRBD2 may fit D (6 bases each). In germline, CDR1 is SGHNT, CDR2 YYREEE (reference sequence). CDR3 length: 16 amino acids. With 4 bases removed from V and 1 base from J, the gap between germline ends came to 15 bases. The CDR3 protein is CASSKEGGRSYNEQFF. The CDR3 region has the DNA TGTGCCAGCAGCAAAGAGGGGGGCCGGTCCTACAATGAGCAGTTCTTC.

This CDR3 is CASSSQAGVSYNEQFF. In nucleotides, the CDR3 is TGTGCCAGCAGTTCCCAAGCGGGTGTCTCCTACAATGAGCAGTTCTTC. The rearrangement uses TRBV6-5 and TRBJ2-1, with D perhaps matching TRBD2 (6 bases). CDR1 and CDR2 from the germline V gene are MNHEY and SVGAGI. Trimming removed 4 bases at V and 0 bases at J, with 13 bases between. The CDR3 covers 16 residues.

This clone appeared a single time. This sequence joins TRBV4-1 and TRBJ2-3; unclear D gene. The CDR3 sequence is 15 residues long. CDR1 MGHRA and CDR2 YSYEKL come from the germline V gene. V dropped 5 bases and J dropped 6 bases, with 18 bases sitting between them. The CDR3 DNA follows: TGCGCCAGCAGCGACTCTTTGGGAAATCAGGATACGCAGTATTTT. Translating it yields CASSDSLGNQDTQYF.

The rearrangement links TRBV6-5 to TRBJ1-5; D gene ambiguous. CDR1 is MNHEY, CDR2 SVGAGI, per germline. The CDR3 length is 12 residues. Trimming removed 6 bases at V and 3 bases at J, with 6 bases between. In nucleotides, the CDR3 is TGTGCCAGCAGGGCACCCAATCAGCCCCAGCATTTT. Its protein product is CASRAPNQPQHF.

DNA for the CDR3: TGCGCCAGCAGCCGGACGGGAACGGTGGAGACCCAGTACTTC. Protein: CASSRTGTVETQYF. V is TRBV5-1 and J is TRBJ2-5; tentatively, D is TRBD2 (5 bases). Germline V gives CDR1 SGHRS, CDR2 YFSETQ. The CDR3 runs 14 residues. The germline V and J ends were trimmed by 4 bases and 5 bases, with 15 bases remaining between them. Filled out from reference TRBV5-1 and TRBJ2-5, the complete variable domain reads KAGVTQTPRYLIKTRGQQVTLSCSPISGHRSVSWYQQTPGQGLQFLFEYFSETQRNKGNFPGRFSGRQFSNSRSEMNVSTLELGDSALYLCASSRTGTVETQYFGPGTRLLVL.

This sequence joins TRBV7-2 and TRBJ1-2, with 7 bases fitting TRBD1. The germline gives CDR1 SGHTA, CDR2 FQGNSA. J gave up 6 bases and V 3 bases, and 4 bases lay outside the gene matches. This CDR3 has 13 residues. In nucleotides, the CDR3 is TGTGCCAGCAGCTTCATCAGGGGGGATGGCTACACCTTC. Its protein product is CASSFIRGDGYTF.

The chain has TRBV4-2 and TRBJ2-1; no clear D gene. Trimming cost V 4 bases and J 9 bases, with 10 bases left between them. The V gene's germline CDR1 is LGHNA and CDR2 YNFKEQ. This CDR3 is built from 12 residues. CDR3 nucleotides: TGTGCCAGCAGCCCCACGTTTGGTGAGCAGTTCTTC. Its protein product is CASSPTFGEQFF.

In DNA, the CDR3 is TGTGCCATCAGTGTAGGGCTAGCGGGGGGGCCACCAGATACGCAGTATTTT. Translation gives CAISVGLAGGPPDTQYF. J is TRBJ2-3 and V is TRBV10-3; 12 nucleotides match TRBD2. Unmatched junction bases numbered 9, after V lost 4 bases and J lost 4 bases. Looked up from germline, CDR1 is ENHRY and CDR2 is SYGVKD. This CDR3 spans 17 amino acids.

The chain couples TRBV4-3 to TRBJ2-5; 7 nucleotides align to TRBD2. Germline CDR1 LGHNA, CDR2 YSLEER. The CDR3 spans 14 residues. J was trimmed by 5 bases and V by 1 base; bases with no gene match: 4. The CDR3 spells CASSQAGLGETQYF. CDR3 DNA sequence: TGCGCCAGCAGCCAAGCCGGACTAGGGGAGACCCAGTACTTC.

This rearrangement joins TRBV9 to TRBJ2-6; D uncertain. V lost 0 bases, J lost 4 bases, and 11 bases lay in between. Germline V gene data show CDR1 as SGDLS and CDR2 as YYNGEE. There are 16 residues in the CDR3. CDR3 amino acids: CASSVGSLGGANVLTF. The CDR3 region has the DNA TGTGCCAGCAGCGTAGGGAGCTTGGGAGGGGCCAACGTCCTGACTTTC. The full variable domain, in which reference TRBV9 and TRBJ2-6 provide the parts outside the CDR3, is DSGVTQTPKHLITATGQRVTLRCSPRSGDLSVYWYQQSLDQGLQFLIQYYNGEERAKGNILERFSAQQFPDLHSELNLSSLELGDSALYFCASSVGSLGGANVLTFGAGSRLTVL.

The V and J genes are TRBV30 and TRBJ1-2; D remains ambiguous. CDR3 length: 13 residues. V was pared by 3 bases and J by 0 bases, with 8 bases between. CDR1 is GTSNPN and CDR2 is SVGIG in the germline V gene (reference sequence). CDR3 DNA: TGTGCCTGGAGACCCGGAGCTAACTATGGCTACACCTTC. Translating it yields CAWRPGANYGYTF.

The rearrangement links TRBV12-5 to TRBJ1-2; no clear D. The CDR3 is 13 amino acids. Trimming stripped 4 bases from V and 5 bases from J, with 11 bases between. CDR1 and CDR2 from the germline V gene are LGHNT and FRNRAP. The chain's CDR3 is CASGSSGFYGYTF. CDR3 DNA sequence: TGTGCTAGTGGTTCCTCGGGATTTTATGGCTACACCTTC.

CDR3 DNA sequence: TGCAGCGCCCGACTCCAACAACAGGAGGGCTACACCTTC. This encodes CSARLQQQEGYTF. The genes are TRBV29-1 and TRBJ1-2; D perhaps matches TRBD1 (5 bases). V was clipped by 7 bases and J by 8 bases, with 20 bases between them. From germline, CDR1 is SQVTM and CDR2 ANQGSEA. This CDR3 has 13 amino acids.

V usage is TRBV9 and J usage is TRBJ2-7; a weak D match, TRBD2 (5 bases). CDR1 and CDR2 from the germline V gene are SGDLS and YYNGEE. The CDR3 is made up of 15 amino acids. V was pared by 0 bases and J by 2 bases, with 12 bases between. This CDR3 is CASSVGGSVTYEQYF. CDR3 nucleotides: TGTGCCAGCAGCGTAGGTGGTAGCGTAACCTACGAGCAGTACTTC.

CDR3 in amino acids: CAWRTGIYEQYF. Written as DNA, the CDR3 is TGTGCCTGGAGGACAGGGATCTACGAGCAGTACTTC. The chain combines TRBV30 with TRBJ2-7, with 7 bases lining up with TRBD1. CDR1 is GTSNPN, CDR2 SVGIG, per germline (reference sequence). The CDR3 extends over 12 amino acids. With V trimmed by 3 bases and J by 3 bases, 2 bases remained unmatched.

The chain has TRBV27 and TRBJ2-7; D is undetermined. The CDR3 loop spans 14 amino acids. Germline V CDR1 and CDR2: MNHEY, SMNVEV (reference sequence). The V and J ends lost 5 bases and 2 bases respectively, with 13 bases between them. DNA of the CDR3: TGTGCCAGCAGTCAACCGGTCACCCCCTACGAGCAGTACTTC. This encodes CASSQPVTPYEQYF.

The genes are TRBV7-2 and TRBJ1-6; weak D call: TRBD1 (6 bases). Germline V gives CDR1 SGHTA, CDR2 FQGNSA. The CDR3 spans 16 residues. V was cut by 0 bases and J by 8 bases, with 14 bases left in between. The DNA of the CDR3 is TGTGCCAGCAGCTTAGCGCCCGGGGGCGCGGATTCACCCCTCCACTTT. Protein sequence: CASSLAPGGADSPLHF.

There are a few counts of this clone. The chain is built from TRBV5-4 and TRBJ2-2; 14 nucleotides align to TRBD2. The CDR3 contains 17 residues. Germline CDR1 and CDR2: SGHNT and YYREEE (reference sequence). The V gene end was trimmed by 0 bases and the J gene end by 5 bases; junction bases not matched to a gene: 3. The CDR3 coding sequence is TGTGCCAGCAGCTTGGCCGGGACTAGCGGGGGTACCGGGGAGCTGTTTTTT. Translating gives CASSLAGTSGGTGELFF. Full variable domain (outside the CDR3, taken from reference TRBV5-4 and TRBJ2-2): ETGVTQSPTHLIKTRGQQVTLRCSSQSGHNTVSWYQQALGQGPQFIFQYYREEENGRGNFPPRFSGLQFPNYSSELNVNALELDDSALYLCASSLAGTSGGTGELFFGEGSRLTVL.

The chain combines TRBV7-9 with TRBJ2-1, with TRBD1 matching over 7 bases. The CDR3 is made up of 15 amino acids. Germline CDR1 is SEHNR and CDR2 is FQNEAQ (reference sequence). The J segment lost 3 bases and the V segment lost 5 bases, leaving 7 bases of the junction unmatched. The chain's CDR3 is CASSVYRGRYNEQFF. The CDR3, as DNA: TGTGCCAGCAGCGTCTACAGGGGCCGCTACAATGAGCAGTTCTTC.

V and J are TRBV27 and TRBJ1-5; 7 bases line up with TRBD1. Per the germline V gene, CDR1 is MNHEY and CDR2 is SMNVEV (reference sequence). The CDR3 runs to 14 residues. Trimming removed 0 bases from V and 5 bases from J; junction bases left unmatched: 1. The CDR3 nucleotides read TGTGCCAGCAGTTTATCAGGGGGCCATCAGCCCCAGCATTTT. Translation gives CASSLSGGHQPQHF.

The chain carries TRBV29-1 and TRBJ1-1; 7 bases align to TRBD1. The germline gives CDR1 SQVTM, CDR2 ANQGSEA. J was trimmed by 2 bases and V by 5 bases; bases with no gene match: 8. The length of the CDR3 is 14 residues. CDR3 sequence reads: CSVLGQRANTEAFF. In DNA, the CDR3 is TGCAGCGTTTTGGGACAGCGAGCCAACACTGAAGCTTTCTTT.

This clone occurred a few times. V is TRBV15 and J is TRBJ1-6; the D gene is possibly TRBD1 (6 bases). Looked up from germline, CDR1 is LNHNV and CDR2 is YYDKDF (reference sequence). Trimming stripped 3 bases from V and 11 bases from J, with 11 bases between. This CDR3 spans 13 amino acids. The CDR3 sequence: CATSSLRDTPLHF. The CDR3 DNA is TGTGCCACCAGCAGCCTCAGGGACACACCCCTCCACTTT. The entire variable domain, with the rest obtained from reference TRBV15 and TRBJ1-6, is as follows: DAMVIQNPRYQVTQFGKPVTLSCSQTLNHNVMYWYQQKSSQAPKLLFHYYDKDFNNEADTPDNFQSRRPNTSFCFLDIRSPGLGDTAMYLCATSSLRDTPLHFGNGTRLTVT.

The CDR3 loop reads CASSFRPSPGRPPEQFF. The CDR3 DNA reads TGTGCCAGCAGTTTTCGACCCTCCCCGGGACGGCCTCCCGAGCAGTTCTTC. The chain has TRBV27 and TRBJ2-1; the D gene could be TRBD1 or TRBD2 (5 bases each). Trimming removed 3 bases from V and 10 bases from J, with 25 bases in between. The CDR3 contains 17 residues. The germline CDR1 and CDR2 sequences are MNHEY and SMNVEV (reference sequence).